The 30 T cell receptor beta chains in this list originate from one sample, sequenced in a study of blood T cell repertoires in COVID-19. Libraries were prepared by immunoSEQ multiplex PCR; TCRdb keeps only in-frame clonotypes and omits some of them. The sample has about 90,000 clones, 80% seen once. Sequenced input: peripheral blood. The source of these receptors is a woman between 65 and 79 years old with acute or convalescent COVID-19.

The chain employs TRBV5-4 and TRBJ2-3, with TRBD2 matching 10 bases. The CDR3 totals 16 residues. V was pared by 0 bases and J by 1 base, with 2 bases of the junction left unmatched. Germline-derived CDR1 and CDR2 are SGHNT and YYREEE (reference sequence). CDR3 residues: CASSLGLAGGTDTQYF. CDR3 sequence (DNA): TGTGCCAGCAGCTTGGGCCTAGCGGGGGGCACAGATACGCAGTATTTT.

The V and J genes are TRBV7-2 and TRBJ1-1, with D uncertain. V was cut by 5 bases and J by 3 bases, with 4 bases left in between. The CDR3 is made up of 11 amino acids. Germline CDR1 is SGHTA and CDR2 is FQGNSA. The CDR3 protein is CASSPYTEAFF. CDR3 DNA sequence: TGTGCCAGCAGCCCCTACACTGAAGCTTTCTTT.

V is TRBV12-3 or TRBV12-4 and J is TRBJ1-2; the D gene is possibly TRBD1 (6 bases). The V gene lost 6 bases and the J gene lost 6 bases, with 8 bases spanning the gap. CDR3 size: 11 residues. The CDR3 DNA follows: TGTGCCAGCAGCCACAGGGATGGCTACACCTTC. Translated, it gives CASSHRDGYTF.

CDR3 residues: CATSTRTSTDTQYF. The CDR3 DNA follows: TGTGCCACCAGCACAAGGACTAGCACAGATACGCAGTATTTT. This chain joins TRBV15 and TRBJ2-3; the D gene is possibly TRBD2 (5 bases). Trimming took off 4 bases at V and 0 bases at J, with 8 bases between the two ends. The CDR3 covers 14 residues. Germline V gives CDR1 LNHNV, CDR2 YYDKDF (reference sequence).

V gene TRBV7-9 combines with J gene TRBJ1-1; 9 positions agree with TRBD1. The CDR3 runs 14 residues. The J segment lost 3 bases and the V segment lost 5 bases, leaving 4 bases of the junction unmatched. Germline loops: CDR1 SEHNR, CDR2 FQNEAQ (reference sequence). The CDR3 here is CASSPTGGYTEAFF. The CDR3 DNA follows: TGTGCCAGCAGCCCAACAGGGGGCTACACTGAAGCTTTCTTT.

V is TRBV10-3 and J is TRBJ1-5; 10 bases are shared with TRBD1. CDR1 is ENHRY, CDR2 SYGVKD, per germline. The CDR3 loop spans 14 amino acids. V trimming: 9 bases; J trimming: 4 bases; junction bases outside the gene matches: 6. CDR3 in amino acids: CAIRGQGDNQPQHF. In DNA, the CDR3 is TGTGCCATTCGCGGACAGGGGGATAATCAGCCCCAGCATTTT.

The chain links TRBV11-2 to TRBJ2-5; 12 positions match TRBD2. The CDR3 contains 18 residues. The germline CDR1 and CDR2 sequences are SGHAT and FQNNGV. The V gene end was trimmed by 0 bases and the J gene end by 5 bases; junction bases not matched to a gene: 10. This CDR3 reads CASSLERLAGAWVETQYF. For the CDR3, the DNA is TGTGCCAGCAGCTTAGAAAGACTAGCGGGGGCCTGGGTCGAGACCCAGTACTTC.

The rearrangement joins TRBV19 to TRBJ1-2, with 9 bases aligning to TRBD1. CDR1 is LNHDA and CDR2 is SQIVND in the germline V gene (reference sequence). The CDR3 has 15 amino acids. With V trimmed by 5 bases and J by 3 bases, 7 bases remained unmatched. The CDR3 nucleotides read TGTGCCAGTAGTTTCGGGACAGGGAAGCACTATGGCTACACCTTC. Encoded protein: CASSFGTGKHYGYTF.

The V and J genes are TRBV5-1 and TRBJ2-1; possible D gene TRBD2, 6 bases. CDR1 is SGHRS and CDR2 is YFSETQ in the germline V gene. Trimming took 1 base from V and 4 from J, leaving 18 bases between them. There are 17 residues in the CDR3. This CDR3 reads CASSLRGRGNHYNEQFF. CDR3 nucleotides: TGCGCCAGCAGCTTGAGAGGGCGCGGGAATCATTACAATGAGCAGTTCTTC.

The chain joins TRBV5-1 to TRBJ2-1; D possibly corresponds to TRBD1 (8 bases). V was shortened by 4 bases and J by 0 bases, with 14 bases between the two germline ends. This CDR3 is built from 16 residues. From germline, CDR1 is SGHRS and CDR2 YFSETQ. DNA of the CDR3: TGCGCCAGCAGCCCACAGGGGGGGCCCTCCTACAATGAGCAGTTCTTC. Its translation is CASSPQGGPSYNEQFF.

V gene TRBV2 combines with J gene TRBJ1-1; 7 bases agree with TRBD1. CDR3 length: 13 amino acids. With V trimmed by 4 bases and J by 4 bases, 3 bases remained unmatched. CDR1 SNHLY and CDR2 FYNNEI come from the germline V gene. The CDR3 reads CASSADRATEAFF. The CDR3 coding sequence is TGTGCCAGCAGTGCAGACAGGGCCACTGAAGCTTTCTTT. The full variable domain, with the rest looked up from reference TRBV2 and TRBJ1-1, is EPEVTQTPSHQVTQMGQEVILRCVPISNHLYFYWYRQILGQKVEFLVSFYNNEISEKSEIFDDQFSVERPDGSNFTLKIRSTKLEDSAMYFCASSADRATEAFFGQGTRLTVV.

V and J are TRBV3-1 (or the pseudogene TRBV3-2) and TRBJ1-5, with D possibly TRBD1 on 5 matching bases. The CDR3 is 16 amino acids. Trimming stripped 1 base from V and 0 bases from J, with 10 bases between. Germline V gene data show CDR1 as LGHDT and CDR2 as YNNKEL (reference sequence). Here the CDR3 reads CASSQVGGYSNQPQHF. In DNA form, the CDR3 reads TGTGCCAGCAGCCAAGTGGGGGGATATAGCAATCAGCCCCAGCATTTT.

The chain recombines TRBV6-2 or TRBV6-3 with TRBJ2-1, with TRBD1 matching 10 bases. The CDR3 contains 16 residues. CDR1 and CDR2 (germline): MNHEY, SVGEGT. V shed 1 base and J 5 bases; nucleotides not matched to a gene: 5. CDR3 sequence reads: CASSYFGTGAHNEQFF. CDR3 coding DNA: TGTGCCAGCAGTTACTTCGGGACAGGGGCCCACAATGAGCAGTTCTTC.

This clone was detected only once. The J gene is TRBJ2-1, the V gene TRBV5-1; TRBD2 agrees at 13 bases. The CDR3 contains 16 residues. Germline values: CDR1 SGHRS, CDR2 YFSETQ. The V and J ends lost 4 bases and 7 bases, in that order; junction bases with no gene match: 8. CDR3 coding DNA: TGCGCCAGCAGCCCTGAGGGGACTAGCGGGAAGAATGAGCAGTTCTTC. Encoded protein: CASSPEGTSGKNEQFF.

This chain links TRBV28 with TRBJ2-3, with D maybe TRBD1 (5 bases). This CDR3 region has 15 residues. Germline V gene lookup returns CDR1 MDHEN and CDR2 SYDVKM. V lost 1 base and J 0 bases, leaving 8 bases between the germline ends. The CDR3 DNA reads as TGTGCCAGCAGTTTATCGGCAGGGAGCACAGATACGCAGTATTTT. It translates to CASSLSAGSTDTQYF. The full variable domain, rest sourced from reference TRBV28 and TRBJ2-3, is DVKVTQSSRYLVKRTGEKVFLECVQDMDHENMFWYRQDPGLGLRLIYFSYDVKMKEKGDIPEGYSVSREKKERFSLILESASTNQTSMYLCASSLSAGSTDTQYFGPGTRLTVL.

The V and J genes are TRBV12-3 or TRBV12-4 and TRBJ2-2; D is ambiguous. V dropped 6 bases and J dropped 6 bases, with 8 bases sitting between them. The CDR3 is 12 residues long. As DNA, the CDR3 is TGTGCCAGCAGACCTGAGGCCGGGGAGCTGTTTTTT. This gives the protein CASRPEAGELFF.

The chain carries TRBV6-5 and TRBJ2-4; 7 nucleotides align to TRBD2. Germline V CDR1 and CDR2: MNHEY, SVGAGI. This CDR3 spans 14 amino acids. J gave up 0 bases and V 6 bases, and 2 bases lay outside the gene matches. The DNA of the CDR3 is TGTGCCAGCAGGGGGGGGATAGCCAAAAACATTCAGTACTTC. This sequence encodes CASRGGIAKNIQYF.

The CDR3 DNA is TGTGCCAGCAGTTTATCTGCAGTCAACTATGGCTACACCTTC. Translated: CASSLSAVNYGYTF. The V and J genes are TRBV28 and TRBJ1-2; D not certain. The V gene lost 1 base and the J gene lost 2 bases, with 8 bases spanning the gap. CDR3 length: 14 amino acids. From germline, CDR1 is MDHEN and CDR2 SYDVKM.

Comments on this clone: This sample includes further DNA sequences coding for the same CDR3. The chain links TRBV19 to TRBJ1-5; 9 nucleotides align to TRBD1. J lost 5 bases, V lost 3 bases, and 2 bases had no gene match. Germline CDR1 is LNHDA and CDR2 is SQIVND (reference sequence). This CDR3 is built from 14 residues. The CDR3 region is CASSIRQGDQPQHF. For the CDR3, the DNA is TGTGCCAGTAGTATCAGACAGGGGGATCAGCCCCAGCATTTT.

The V and J genes are TRBV18 and TRBJ2-7, with 8 bases fitting TRBD1. Germline trimming cut 4 bases from V and 2 bases from J; bases unmatched to any gene: 4. CDR3 length equals 14 residues. The germline CDR1 and CDR2 sequences are KGHSH and LQKENI. The CDR3 DNA reads TGTGCCAGCTCACTCGACAGGGGTCCCTACGAGCAGTACTTC. It is translated as CASSLDRGPYEQYF.

The chain uses TRBV5-4 and TRBJ2-7, with D unresolved. CDR1 and CDR2 (germline): SGHNT, YYREEE (reference sequence). The CDR3 contains 12 residues. The V end lost 0 bases, the J end lost 5 bases, and 6 bases lay between the germline ends. The CDR3: CASSLVGHEQYF. The DNA for the CDR3 is TGTGCCAGCAGCTTGGTTGGCCACGAGCAGTACTTC.

The chain combines TRBV5-4 with TRBJ2-1; D possibly corresponds to TRBD2 (6 bases). Trimming removed 3 bases at V and 0 bases at J, with 13 bases between. Germline-derived CDR1 and CDR2 are SGHNT and YYREEE (reference sequence). The CDR3 spans 16 residues. Here the CDR3 DNA reads TGTGCCAGCAGCTCAGAGGCGGGGAGCTCCTACAATGAGCAGTTCTTC. Encoded protein: CASSSEAGSSYNEQFF.

The chain employs TRBV28 and TRBJ2-7, with D perhaps matching TRBD1 (5 bases). CDR1 and CDR2 (germline): MDHEN, SYDVKM. V lost 0 bases, J lost 9 bases, and 15 bases lay in between. The CDR3 covers 14 residues. CDR3 nucleotide sequence: TGTGCCAGCAGTTTATGGGCAGGGCCTCAAGGGCAGTACTTC. Its translation is CASSLWAGPQGQYF.

The chain recombines TRBV27 with TRBJ2-7, with D maybe TRBD1 (5 bases). The germline gives CDR1 MNHEY, CDR2 SMNVEV (reference sequence). V dropped 6 bases and J dropped 2 bases, with 11 bases sitting between them. The CDR3 sequence is 13 residues long. The CDR3, as DNA: TGTGCCAGCAGGGGGCTCGTACCCTACGAGCAGTACTTC. Its translation: CASRGLVPYEQYF.

The chain couples TRBV27 to TRBJ2-1; no clear D. V lost 0 bases and J lost 12, with 12 bases in between. The CDR3 contains 13 residues. Germline assignment: CDR1 MNHEY and CDR2 SMNVEV (reference sequence). The CDR3 loop is CASSLSMGYRQFF. For the CDR3, the DNA is TGTGCCAGCAGTTTATCGATGGGCTACAGGCAGTTCTTC.

This chain's CDR3 is CASSFPPPDSNYGYTF. The CDR3 DNA reads TGTGCCAGCAGTTTCCCCCCCCCGGACAGTAACTATGGCTACACCTTC. V gene TRBV28 combines with J gene TRBJ1-2; D is perhaps TRBD1 (6 bases). Per germline, CDR1 MDHEN and CDR2 SYDVKM. This CDR3 has 16 residues. Trimming left V 3 bases short and J 1 base short, with 15 bases between.

J is TRBJ2-2 and V is TRBV6-5; 8 nucleotides line up with TRBD2. J lost 2 bases, V lost 6 bases, and 5 bases had no gene match. The CDR3 contains 15 residues. CDR1 and CDR2 (germline): MNHEY, SVGAGI. The CDR3 region is CASRAGGINTGELFF. The CDR3 region has the DNA TGTGCCAGCAGGGCGGGAGGCATTAACACCGGGGAGCTGTTTTTT.

The chain carries TRBV7-8 and TRBJ1-1; 9 nucleotides line up with TRBD1. Germline assignment: CDR1 SGHVS and CDR2 FQNEAQ. Trimming took 0 bases from V and 0 from J; bases not matched to a gene: 5. The CDR3 runs 17 residues. Here the CDR3 DNA reads TGTGCCAGCAGCTTAGCGTGGGGGACAGGGATGAACACTGAAGCTTTCTTT. Encoded protein: CASSLAWGTGMNTEAFF.

This clone was seen only a few times. The chain couples TRBV12-3 or TRBV12-4 to TRBJ1-5; D is possibly TRBD1 (5 bases). With 6 bases removed from V and 1 base from J, the gap between germline ends came to 7 bases. The CDR3 runs 13 residues. Here the CDR3 DNA reads TGTGCCAGCAGGCGGGACAGCAATCAGCCCCAGCATTTT. Its translation is CASRRDSNQPQHF.

V is TRBV3-1 (or the pseudogene TRBV3-2) and J is TRBJ2-1; D is unresolved. CDR1 is LGHDT and CDR2 is YNNKEL in the germline V gene (reference sequence). CDR3 length equals 12 residues. V was cut by 1 base and J by 8 bases, with 6 bases left in between. This CDR3 is CASSQGPYEQFF. The CDR3 DNA sequence: TGTGCCAGCAGCCAAGGTCCGTATGAGCAGTTCTTC.